A single sample is the source of the 10 T cell receptor beta chains below, sequenced in a study of blood T cell repertoires in COVID-19. The table came from immunoSEQ multiplex PCR; TCRdb's copy has only in-frame clones and leaves some out. The sample gives a few hundred thousand clones, around 87% of which show up once; 1% is in the top ten. The material sequenced was peripheral blood. These receptors originate from a man aged 50-59 years with active or convalescent COVID-19.

The rearrangement links TRBV15 to TRBJ2-7, with D possibly TRBD2 on 6 matching bases. CDR1 and CDR2 from the germline V gene are LNHNV and YYDKDF (reference sequence). Between the trimmed V and J ends, which lost 3 bases and 0 bases, there was a span of 18 bases. This CDR3 has 17 residues. The CDR3 protein is CATSRGVGAGSSYEQYF. The CDR3 nucleotides are TGTGCCACCAGCAGGGGGGTTGGGGCGGGGAGCTCCTACGAGCAGTACTTC.

The chain joins TRBV11-1 to TRBJ1-1; D is possibly TRBD1 (6 bases). The germline CDR1 and CDR2 sequences are SGHAT and FQDESV (reference sequence). Trimming took off 2 bases at V and 0 bases at J, with 13 bases between the two ends. The CDR3 is 16 residues long. The CDR3 region has the DNA TGTGCCAGCAGCTTAATGAGGACAGCTTTGAACACTGAAGCTTTCTTT. This encodes CASSLMRTALNTEAFF. Full variable domain (rest looked up from reference TRBV11-1 and TRBJ1-1): EAEVAQSPRYKITEKSQAVAFWCDPISGHATLYWYRQILGQGPELLVQFQDESVVDDSQLPKDRFSAERLKGVDSTLKIQPAELGDSAMYLCASSLMRTALNTEAFFGQGTRLTVV.

The chain combines TRBV7-9 with TRBJ2-1; a possible D gene is TRBD2 (5 bases). Germline V gene sequence: CDR1 SEHNR, CDR2 FQNEAQ (reference sequence). Between the trimmed V and J ends, which lost 5 bases and 8 bases, there was a span of 13 bases. CDR3 length: 13 residues. CDR3 in amino acids: CASSRWGAYEQFF. CDR3 nucleotides: TGTGCCAGCAGCCGATGGGGAGCCTATGAGCAGTTCTTC.

The genes are TRBV6-2 or TRBV6-3 and TRBJ2-7; 7 bases are shared with TRBD1. V lost 5 bases to trimming and J lost 6 bases; unmatched junction nucleotides: 4. CDR3 length: 12 residues. Germline values: CDR1 MNHEY, CDR2 SVGEGT. The CDR3 DNA follows: TGTGCCAGCAGTCTTACAGGGGTCGAGCAGTACTTC. Protein product: CASSLTGVEQYF.

The chain joins TRBV5-1 to TRBJ1-4; D is ambiguous. The CDR3 has 16 residues. Deletions cut 2 bases from V and 0 bases from J, with 11 bases between. The V gene's germline CDR1 is SGHRS and CDR2 YFSETQ. The CDR3 DNA reads TGCGCCAGCAGCTTCGAGCAGGCTACAACTAATGAAAAACTGTTTTTT. This gives the protein CASSFEQATTNEKLFF.

This clone was seen more than once but under ten times. The chain couples TRBV30 to TRBJ1-5, with D possibly matching TRBD1 (5 bases). The CDR3 spans 13 residues. V was clipped by 5 bases and J by 4 bases, with 12 bases between them. Germline CDR1 is GTSNPN and CDR2 is SVGIG (reference sequence). This CDR3 is CAWRAGGNQPQHF. The CDR3 bases are TGTGCCTGGCGGGCGGGGGGTAATCAGCCCCAGCATTTT.

This clone has a single count. V usage is TRBV7-8 and J usage is TRBJ2-5, with 9 bases matching TRBD1. The V gene end was trimmed by 3 bases and the J gene end by 3 bases; junction bases not matched to a gene: 2. The CDR3 loop spans 14 amino acids. In germline, CDR1 is SGHVS, CDR2 FQNEAQ. CDR3 bases: TGTGCCAGCAGCTTTGACAGGGGGGAAGAGACCCAGTACTTC. Residues: CASSFDRGEETQYF. Full variable domain (remainder filled in from reference TRBV7-8 and TRBJ2-5): GAGVSQSPRYKVAKRGQDVALRCDPISGHVSLFWYQQALGQGPEFLTYFQNEAQLDKSGLPSDRFFAERPEGSVSTLKIQRTQQEDSAVYLCASSFDRGEETQYFGPGTRLLVL.

This clone was seen a single time. This chain joins TRBV7-9 and TRBJ2-7; 9 bases fit TRBD1. The germline V gene has CDR1 SEHNR and CDR2 FQNEAQ (reference sequence). J was trimmed by 1 base and V by 5 bases; bases with no gene match: 3. The CDR3 length is 14 residues. The CDR3 is CASSVGQGSYEQYF. Written as DNA, the CDR3 is TGTGCCAGCAGCGTGGGACAGGGATCCTACGAGCAGTACTTC.

The chain employs TRBV11-2 and TRBJ2-3, with 11 bases aligning to TRBD2. Germline CDR1 is SGHAT and CDR2 is FQNNGV. The junction had 8 bases not matched to a gene; V was cut back by 1 base and J by 2 bases. The CDR3 extends over 18 amino acids. CDR3 protein: CASSLAYTSGGITDTQYF. For the CDR3, the DNA is TGTGCCAGCAGCTTAGCTTATACTAGCGGGGGCATCACAGATACGCAGTATTTT. Drawing the rest from reference TRBV11-2 and TRBJ2-3, the complete variable domain is EAGVAQSPRYKIIEKRQSVAFWCNPISGHATLYWYQQILGQGPKLLIQFQNNGVVDDSQLPKDRFSAERLKGVDSTLKIQPAKLEDSAVYLCASSLAYTSGGITDTQYFGPGTRLTVL.

V and J are TRBV5-1 and TRBJ1-4; D is unresolved. Germline V gene data show CDR1 as SGHRS and CDR2 as YFSETQ. Between the trimmed V and J ends, which lost 0 bases and 8 bases, there was a span of 11 bases. The CDR3 length is 14 residues. CDR3 nucleotides: TGCGCCAGCAGCTTGGGGCGGGGAAGAGAAAAACTGTTTTTT. It yields the protein CASSLGRGREKLFF.